The 30 T cell receptor beta chains below were found in one sample sequenced in a study of cytomegalovirus exposure and HLA in healthy donors. PCR was performed using 60 Vbeta and 13 Jbeta primers. Repertoires were generated with immunoSEQ multiplex PCR, while TCRdb's copy carries only in-frame clones and drops some. The data show approximately 170,000 clones, roughly 80% seen once. The specimen sequenced was PBMCs. These receptors were taken from a young woman in good health and CMV-seronegative.

DNA for the CDR3: TGTGCCAGCAGCCTTCCGGGAGAGGGCCAATACGAGCAGTACTTC. This encodes CASSLPGEGQYEQYF. The gene calls are TRBV28 and TRBJ2-7; D is perhaps TRBD2 (6 bases). With 6 bases removed from V and 4 bases from J, the gap between germline ends came to 19 bases. The CDR3 covers 15 residues. Germline CDR1 MDHEN, CDR2 SYDVKM. Supplemented by reference TRBV28 and TRBJ2-7, the full variable domain reads DVKVTQSSRYLVKRTGEKVFLECVQDMDHENMFWYRQDPGLGLRLIYFSYDVKMKEKGDIPEGYSVSREKKERFSLILESASTNQTSMYLCASSLPGEGQYEQYFGPGTRLTVT.

This clone was seen a single time. The chain uses TRBV4-1 and TRBJ1-4, with TRBD1 as a possible D gene (5 bases). V was trimmed by 4 bases and J by 4 bases, leaving 22 bases between them. The CDR3 spans 18 residues. The V gene's germline CDR1 is MGHRA and CDR2 YSYEKL. Written as DNA, the CDR3 is TGCGCCAGCAGCCCAGGGTACACGCGTGAACAGAATAATGAAAAACTGTTTTTT. It codes for CASSPGYTREQNNEKLFF.

A few counts support this clone. The chain uses TRBV19 and TRBJ1-5, with 8 bases lining up with TRBD1. The junction had 4 bases not matched to a gene; V was cut back by 5 bases and J by 4 bases. This CDR3 comprises 14 residues. Per germline, CDR1 LNHDA and CDR2 SQIVND (reference sequence). The CDR3 region has the DNA TGTGCCAGTAGTCCCGGACAGGGAAATCAGCCCCAGCATTTT. Translated: CASSPGQGNQPQHF.

The chain is built from TRBV19 and TRBJ2-5; 10 nucleotides line up with TRBD2. From germline, CDR1 is LNHDA and CDR2 SQIVND (reference sequence). The CDR3 sequence is 16 residues long. Losses at the gene ends were 5 bases for V and 0 bases for J; bases not matched to a gene: 6. This chain's CDR3 is CASSPPGLADQETQYF. The DNA of the CDR3 is TGTGCCAGTAGTCCCCCAGGACTAGCGGACCAAGAGACCCAGTACTTC.

This clone has a single count. The V and J genes are TRBV28 and TRBJ1-4; D might be TRBD1 (6 bases). Between the trimmed V and J ends, which lost 2 bases and 5 bases, there was a span of 18 bases. The V gene's germline CDR1 is MDHEN and CDR2 SYDVKM. CDR3 length equals 17 residues. This chain's CDR3 is CASSLMPGAVINEKLFF. CDR3 coding DNA: TGTGCCAGCAGTTTAATGCCAGGGGCAGTCATCAATGAAAAACTGTTTTTT.

The chain links TRBV30 to TRBJ1-6, with D unresolved. CDR1 and CDR2 from the germline V gene are GTSNPN and SVGIG (reference sequence). V was pared by 0 bases and J by 10 bases, with 13 bases between. CDR3 length: 14 amino acids. This CDR3 is CAWSVWAQGSPLHF. In DNA form, the CDR3 reads TGTGCCTGGAGTGTATGGGCACAAGGATCACCCCTCCACTTT.

The chain joins TRBV2 to TRBJ1-5, with unresolved D. V was cut by 2 bases and J by 2 bases, with 10 bases left in between. Germline values: CDR1 SNHLY, CDR2 FYNNEI. This CDR3 is built from 15 residues. The CDR3 spells CASSERGIGNQPQHF. The CDR3 nucleotides are TGTGCCAGCAGTGAAAGAGGGATTGGCAATCAGCCCCAGCATTTT.

This chain joins TRBV10-3 and TRBJ2-7; D gene ambiguous. V was cut by 2 bases and J by 9 bases, with 11 bases left in between. Germline V CDR1 and CDR2: ENHRY, SYGVKD. The CDR3 is made up of 12 amino acids. The CDR3, as DNA: TGTGCCATCAGTGAGGTAGGAGACCGGCAGTACTTC. It is translated as CAISEVGDRQYF.

This chain joins TRBV10-3 and TRBJ2-7; TRBD1 matches 12 bases. The germline V gene has CDR1 ENHRY and CDR2 SYGVKD. The CDR3 sequence is 14 residues long. V gave up 7 bases and J gave up 7 bases; unmatched junction bases: 8. The CDR3 loop reads CAIKAGQGAGEQYF. The DNA of the CDR3 is TGTGCCATCAAGGCGGGACAGGGGGCAGGGGAGCAGTACTTC.

The chain has TRBV19 and TRBJ2-7, with 8 nucleotides matching TRBD2. Germline lookup yields CDR1 LNHDA and CDR2 SQIVND (reference sequence). This CDR3 is 12 amino acids long. V lost 7 bases and J lost 4; bases outside the gene matches: 3. The CDR3 protein is CASTAGGYEQYF. In DNA form, the CDR3 reads TGTGCCAGTACGGCGGGGGGATACGAGCAGTACTTC. Drawing the rest from reference TRBV19 and TRBJ2-7, the complete variable domain is DGGITQSPKYLFRKEGQNVTLSCEQNLNHDAMYWYRQDPGQGLRLIYYSQIVNDFQKGDIAEGYSVSREKKESFPLTVTSAQKNPTAFYLCASTAGGYEQYFGPGTRLTVT.

The chain carries TRBV5-4 and TRBJ1-4, with 8 bases lining up with TRBD1. The CDR3 extends over 16 amino acids. J lost 7 bases, V lost 4 bases, and 12 bases had no gene match. Germline V CDR1 and CDR2: SGHNT, YYREEE (reference sequence). CDR3 protein: CASSLPARGQREKLFF. DNA of the CDR3: TGTGCCAGCAGCCTGCCAGCCAGGGGGCAACGTGAAAAACTGTTTTTT.

This clone was picked up one time. The chain employs TRBV6-5 and TRBJ2-7; the match to TRBD2 covers 8 bases. Germline V gene sequence: CDR1 MNHEY, CDR2 SVGAGI. CDR3 length: 15 residues. V lost 0 bases, J lost 1 base, and 2 bases stayed unmatched. The CDR3 bases are TGTGCCAGCAGTTACTCGTCTAGCGGGTCCTACGAGCAGTACTTC. The encoded protein is CASSYSSSGSYEQYF.

This sequence joins TRBV7-2 and TRBJ2-5; the match to TRBD2 covers 7 bases. Trimming cost V 5 bases and J 5 bases; bases outside gene matches: 5. CDR1 is SGHTA, CDR2 FQGNSA, per germline. The length of the CDR3 is 13 residues. CDR3: CASSQRGGETQYF. The CDR3, as DNA: TGTGCCAGCAGCCAGCGGGGCGGCGAGACCCAGTACTTC.

The CDR3 region has the DNA TGCAGCGCTTTAGCGGGAGGGCCTATCAATGAGCAGTTCTTC. It yields the protein CSALAGGPINEQFF. The rearrangement links TRBV29-1 to TRBJ2-1, with 11 bases lining up with TRBD2. Germline-derived CDR1 and CDR2 are SQVTM and ANQGSEA. The CDR3 loop spans 14 amino acids. Trimming at V came to 7 bases and at J to 6 bases, leaving 8 bases not matched to a gene.

The chain combines TRBV7-2 with TRBJ1-1; D is perhaps TRBD1 (5 bases). The CDR3 consists of 13 residues. Germline values: CDR1 SGHTA, CDR2 FQGNSA. Trimming removed 4 bases from V and 2 bases from J, with 8 bases in between. This chain's CDR3 is CASSSTVNTEAFF. The CDR3 nucleotides are TGTGCCAGCAGCTCGACAGTTAACACTGAAGCTTTCTTT. The variable domain in full, completed from reference TRBV7-2 and TRBJ1-1, reads GAGVSQSPSNKVTEKGKDVELRCDPISGHTALYWYRQSLGQGLEFLIYFQGNSAPDKSGLPSDRFSAERTGGSVSTLTIQRTQQEDSAVYLCASSSTVNTEAFFGQGTRLTVV.

The chain has TRBV4-1 and TRBJ1-1, with D tentatively TRBD1 (5 bases). Per germline, CDR1 MGHRA and CDR2 YSYEKL. The CDR3 consists of 15 residues. V lost 2 bases to trimming and J lost 1 base, with 11 bases between them. The CDR3 region is CASSQTTAWNTEAFF. CDR3 coding DNA: TGCGCCAGCAGCCAAACGACAGCCTGGAACACTGAAGCTTTCTTT.

This clone was observed a handful of times. CDR3 coding DNA: TGTGCCAGCTTGGACAGGGACTCTTCACCCCTCCACTTT. This translates into CASLDRDSSPLHF. The gene calls are TRBV19 and TRBJ1-6, with TRBD1 matching over 8 bases. The CDR3 is 13 residues long. CDR1 is LNHDA, CDR2 SQIVND, per germline (reference sequence). V trimming: 9 bases; J trimming: 9 bases; junction bases outside the gene matches: 7. The complete variable domain, with remaining parts taken from reference TRBV19 and TRBJ1-6, reads DGGITQSPKYLFRKEGQNVTLSCEQNLNHDAMYWYRQDPGQGLRLIYYSQIVNDFQKGDIAEGYSVSREKKESFPLTVTSAQKNPTAFYLCASLDRDSSPLHFGNGTRLTVT.

The chain links TRBV30 to TRBJ1-3, with 8 bases identical to TRBD1. CDR1 GTSNPN and CDR2 SVGIG come from the germline V gene (reference sequence). The J segment lost 3 bases and the V segment lost 4 bases, leaving 2 bases of the junction unmatched. The CDR3 runs to 13 residues. As DNA, the CDR3 is TGTGCCTGGACAGGGGGCGGTGGAAACACCATATATTTT. Protein: CAWTGGGGNTIYF.

The chain has TRBV28 and TRBJ2-7, with TRBD1 identical over 9 bases. The CDR3 length is 14 residues. V shed 5 bases and J 3 bases; nucleotides not matched to a gene: 5. Germline V gene sequence: CDR1 MDHEN, CDR2 SYDVKM. The DNA of the CDR3 is TGTGCCAGCAGTGAAACGGGACAGGGCTACGAGCAGTACTTC. Protein sequence: CASSETGQGYEQYF.

V gene TRBV19 combines with J gene TRBJ1-1, with D unclear. Germline lookup yields CDR1 LNHDA and CDR2 SQIVND (reference sequence). V lost 1 base and J 1 base, leaving 7 bases between the germline ends. The CDR3 consists of 14 residues. In DNA, the CDR3 is TGTGCCAGTAGTATAGCAGAGGGGAACACTGAAGCTTTCTTT. This codes for CASSIAEGNTEAFF.

The V gene is TRBV7-2, the J gene TRBJ2-7; 11 bases agree with TRBD2. J lost 2 bases, V lost 1 base, and 1 base had no gene match. This CDR3 contains 15 residues. The germline gives CDR1 SGHTA, CDR2 FQGNSA. The CDR3 spells CASSLVAGGAYEQYF. The CDR3 DNA follows: TGTGCCAGCAGCTTAGTAGCGGGAGGGGCCTACGAGCAGTACTTC.

This chain uses TRBV7-2 with TRBJ2-5; D remains unclear. Germline V gene data show CDR1 as SGHTA and CDR2 as FQGNSA. This CDR3 comprises 15 residues. Trimming left V 2 bases short and J 1 base short, with 11 bases between. For the CDR3, the DNA is TGTGCCAGCAGCTTAATGCTGGGCAGCCAAGAGACCCAGTACTTC. Amino acids: CASSLMLGSQETQYF.

V gene TRBV6-6 combines with J gene TRBJ2-7, with a weak D call TRBD1 (5 bases). Germline lookup yields CDR1 MNHNY and CDR2 SVGAGI (reference sequence). V lost 2 bases and J 5 bases, leaving 10 bases between the germline ends. The length of the CDR3 is 13 residues. The CDR3 is CASSYQQGHEQYF. The CDR3 DNA is TGTGCCAGCAGTTACCAGCAGGGTCACGAGCAGTACTTC.

This rearrangement joins TRBV19 to TRBJ2-7, with D perhaps matching TRBD1 (7 bases). This CDR3 has 16 residues. Germline values: CDR1 LNHDA, CDR2 SQIVND (reference sequence). Trimming stripped 4 bases from V and 4 bases from J, with 20 bases between. The CDR3 coding sequence is TGTGCCAGTAGTAAAACCACCGGCAGGGGGGCATACGAGCAGTACTTC. Amino acid sequence: CASSKTTGRGAYEQYF. Combining the CDR3 with reference TRBV19 and TRBJ2-7 gives the whole variable domain DGGITQSPKYLFRKEGQNVTLSCEQNLNHDAMYWYRQDPGQGLRLIYYSQIVNDFQKGDIAEGYSVSREKKESFPLTVTSAQKNPTAFYLCASSKTTGRGAYEQYFGPGTRLTVT.

This rearrangement joins TRBV2 to TRBJ1-2, with 8 bases fitting TRBD1. Germline lookup yields CDR1 SNHLY and CDR2 FYNNEI. The CDR3 contains 14 residues. Trimming cost V 4 bases and J 6 bases; bases outside gene matches: 7. The CDR3 DNA reads as TGTGCCAGCAGTGTTGGGCAGGGGGCTGATGGCTACACCTTC. Its protein product is CASSVGQGADGYTF.

The chain couples TRBV28 to TRBJ2-1, with 9 nucleotides matching TRBD2. Germline V gene sequence: CDR1 MDHEN, CDR2 SYDVKM. J was trimmed by 9 bases and V by 6 bases; bases with no gene match: 9. This CDR3 is 14 amino acids long. CDR3 loop: CASSLRRGGGEQFF. The CDR3 nucleotides read TGTGCCAGCAGCCTCCGCCGCGGGGGGGGTGAGCAGTTCTTC.

This clone was seen a handful of times. This chain uses TRBV5-6 with TRBJ2-3; 7 bases align to TRBD2. Germline V lookup: CDR1 SGHDT, CDR2 YYEEEE. V lost 3 bases and J lost 9; bases outside the gene matches: 4. This CDR3 spans 12 amino acids. The CDR3: CASSSTGGTQYF. The DNA for the CDR3 is TGTGCCAGCAGCTCTACGGGGGGAACGCAGTATTTT.

This clone was detected only once. V and J are TRBV6-1 and TRBJ2-7; D gene ambiguous. The V end was cut by 6 bases, the J end by 3 bases, with 6 bases between. The germline gives CDR1 MNHNS, CDR2 SASEGT. This CDR3 is 11 amino acids long. CDR3 bases: TGTGCCAGCAGGTTATTCTACGAGCAGTACTTC. The encoded protein is CASRLFYEQYF.

The chain combines TRBV30 with TRBJ2-1; 10 bases are a match to TRBD2. Germline V gene sequence: CDR1 GTSNPN, CDR2 SVGIG (reference sequence). J was trimmed by 4 bases and V by 4 bases; bases with no gene match: 7. The CDR3 contains 15 residues. For the CDR3, the DNA is TGTGCCTGGATATGGGGAGCGGGAGGGTACAATGAGCAGTTCTTC. Its translation: CAWIWGAGGYNEQFF. The full variable domain, with the rest looked up from reference TRBV30 and TRBJ2-1, is SQTIHQWPATLVQPVGSPLSLECTVEGTSNPNLYWYRQAAGRGLQLLFYSVGIGQISSEVPQNLSASRPQDRQFILSSKKLLLSDSGFYLCAWIWGAGGYNEQFFGPGTRLTVL.

V gene TRBV7-8 combines with J gene TRBJ1-5, with a possible D match to TRBD1 (6 bases). The germline CDR1 and CDR2 sequences are SGHVS and FQNEAQ. The V end lost 5 bases, the J end lost 4 bases, and 9 bases lay between the germline ends. This CDR3 spans 13 amino acids. CDR3 coding DNA: TGTGCCAGCAGCCCAGACAGGAATCAGCCCCAGCATTTT. This gives the protein CASSPDRNQPQHF.